These 15 T cell receptor beta chains came from one sample sequenced in a study of control samples from healthy donors and cancer patients. Repertoires were generated with immunoSEQ multiplex PCR, while TCRdb's copy carries only in-frame clones and drops some. The data hold some 98,000 clones, with approximately 88% observed a single time. Sequenced: PBMCs. The receptor source for this set is a man aged 65 to 79 with lung cancer.

This chain connects TRBV20-1 to TRBJ2-5, with D uncertain. The CDR3 totals 11 residues. CDR1 and CDR2 (germline): DFQATT, SNEGSKA (reference sequence). Between the trimmed V and J ends, which lost 5 bases and 5 bases, there was a span of 9 bases. CDR3 amino acids: CSAHKAETQYF. CDR3 nucleotides: TGCAGTGCTCATAAAGCTGAGACCCAGTACTTC.

V and J are TRBV19 and TRBJ2-3; 10 bases fit TRBD2. The germline V gene encodes CDR1 LNHDA and CDR2 SQIVND (reference sequence). V gave up 7 bases and J gave up 6 bases; unmatched junction bases: 13. The CDR3 length is 16 residues. CDR3 nucleotides: TGTGCCAGTATCCCCGGGGTAGCGGGGGGCCCGGATACGCAGTATTTT. It translates to CASIPGVAGGPDTQYF.

The chain recombines TRBV28 with TRBJ1-6; D gene ambiguous. Per germline, CDR1 MDHEN and CDR2 SYDVKM. The CDR3 consists of 11 residues. Trimming took off 6 bases at V and 15 bases at J, with 12 bases between the two ends. The CDR3 bases are TGTGCCAGCAGCCACTCAGTGAACCTCCACTTT. Residues: CASSHSVNLHF.

This chain joins TRBV4-2 and TRBJ2-1; the match to TRBD2 covers 7 bases. Germline CDR1 reads LGHNA; CDR2 reads YNFKEQ. The CDR3 spans 13 residues. J lost 15 bases, V lost 0 bases, and 8 bases had no gene match. CDR3 sequence reads: CASSQDGGLGRFF. The CDR3 DNA reads as TGTGCCAGCAGCCAAGATGGAGGACTAGGCCGGTTCTTC.

The chain carries TRBV5-1 and TRBJ2-3; 13 bases align to TRBD2. Looked up from germline, CDR1 is SGHRS and CDR2 is YFSETQ. The CDR3 sequence is 17 residues long. The V segment lost 4 bases and the J segment 3 bases; nucleotides outside the gene matches: 8. The CDR3 reads CASSPLTSGGGTDTQYF. DNA of the CDR3: TGCGCCAGCAGCCCCCTAACTAGCGGGGGGGGTACAGATACGCAGTATTTT.

The chain combines TRBV19 with TRBJ2-1; 13 bases align to TRBD2. Germline values: CDR1 LNHDA, CDR2 SQIVND (reference sequence). The CDR3 extends over 18 amino acids. Trimming cost V 1 base and J 9 bases; bases outside gene matches: 12. CDR3 bases: TGTGCCAGTAGTATAGTCAAACCGGGACTAGCGGGGCCCAGTGAGCAGTTCTTC. Translating gives CASSIVKPGLAGPSEQFF. The whole variable domain, remainder taken from reference TRBV19 and TRBJ2-1, is DGGITQSPKYLFRKEGQNVTLSCEQNLNHDAMYWYRQDPGQGLRLIYYSQIVNDFQKGDIAEGYSVSREKKESFPLTVTSAQKNPTAFYLCASSIVKPGLAGPSEQFFGPGTRLTVL.

This clone was detected only a few times. This chain links TRBV6-5 with TRBJ2-3; 7 bases match TRBD2. V lost 8 bases, J lost 1 base, and 9 bases stayed unmatched. Germline V CDR1 and CDR2: MNHEY, SVGAGI. The CDR3 totals 15 residues. CDR3 protein: CASGRLLAGTDTQYF. The CDR3 DNA reads as TGTGCCAGCGGAAGATTGCTAGCGGGCACAGATACGCAGTATTTT.

V usage is TRBV27 and J usage is TRBJ2-2; 9 bases map to TRBD1. The CDR3 extends over 21 amino acids. Losses at the gene ends were 5 bases for V and 4 bases for J; bases not matched to a gene: 23. The germline V gene has CDR1 MNHEY and CDR2 SMNVEV (reference sequence). CDR3: CASSPRWDMLYRGLGTGELFF. The DNA for the CDR3 is TGTGCCAGCAGTCCTCGGTGGGATATGCTATACAGGGGGCTGGGCACCGGGGAGCTGTTTTTT.

The J gene is TRBJ1-6, the V gene TRBV2; 8 positions agree with TRBD1. Germline values: CDR1 SNHLY, CDR2 FYNNEI. The V gene end was trimmed by 7 bases and the J gene end by 7 bases; junction bases not matched to a gene: 6. The CDR3 extends over 14 amino acids. The CDR3 bases are TGTGCCAGCACTGGGGACAGGACCAATTCACCCCTCCACTTT. Amino acids: CASTGDRTNSPLHF.

The J gene is TRBJ1-2, the V gene TRBV20-1; unclear D gene. Per germline, CDR1 DFQATT and CDR2 SNEGSKA (reference sequence). The V end lost 3 bases, the J end lost 2 bases, and 13 bases lay between the germline ends. The length of the CDR3 is 14 residues. Here the CDR3 reads CSASPSAGNYGYTF. CDR3 DNA: TGCAGTGCTAGTCCCAGCGCTGGAAACTATGGCTACACCTTC.

This clone was counted a single time. The chain carries TRBV19 and TRBJ1-2, with TRBD1 as a possible D gene (5 bases). The CDR3 runs to 15 residues. V dropped 4 bases and J dropped 2 bases, with 14 bases sitting between them. The germline gives CDR1 LNHDA, CDR2 SQIVND (reference sequence). The CDR3 DNA sequence: TGTGCCAGTAGTACTCGGGCAGGGTCGAACTATGGCTACACCTTC. Residues: CASSTRAGSNYGYTF.

This chain joins TRBV5-1 and TRBJ2-2; unclear D gene. Trimming stripped 4 bases from V and 9 bases from J, with 10 bases between. The germline gives CDR1 SGHRS, CDR2 YFSETQ. The CDR3 totals 12 residues. CDR3 nucleotides: TGCGCCAGCAGCCCTCTCGGTAGGGAGCTGTTTTTT. This codes for CASSPLGRELFF.

This chain links TRBV12-3 or TRBV12-4 with TRBJ1-1; D gene ambiguous. V was clipped by 3 bases and J by 1 base, with 6 bases between them. The CDR3 length is 13 residues. The CDR3 sequence: CASSFRKNTEAFF. The CDR3 coding sequence is TGTGCCAGCAGTTTCCGGAAGAACACTGAAGCTTTCTTT.

The chain employs TRBV19 and TRBJ1-1, with D unresolved. This CDR3 has 12 amino acids. Germline loops: CDR1 LNHDA, CDR2 SQIVND (reference sequence). V gave up 0 bases and J gave up 8 bases, with 7 bases separating them. The CDR3: CASSIDKYEAFF. CDR3 sequence (DNA): TGTGCCAGTAGTATAGATAAGTACGAAGCTTTCTTT.

The V gene is TRBV24-1, the J gene TRBJ2-1, with D maybe TRBD2 (6 bases). CDR3 size: 19 residues. Germline V lookup: CDR1 KGHDR, CDR2 SFDVKD. Trimming took off 5 bases at V and 0 bases at J, with 22 bases between the two ends. CDR3 nucleotides: TGTGCCACCAGTGGCTTATCGGGGGAACGAATTAGCTCCTACAATGAGCAGTTCTTC. Amino acids: CATSGLSGERISSYNEQFF.